A single sample gave rise to the 29 T cell receptor beta chains below, sequenced in a study of shared clonotypes between healthy human individuals (dated by TCRdb to 2018 to 2020). Library construction relied on the immunoSEQ multiplex PCR assay. Imported from immuneACCESS, the table was reduced by TCRdb to in-frame sequences with V and J called. These copies leave out some clones; in studies compared against another copy, an unresolved V gene accounts for under half, and the cause of the remainder is not known. Present in this sample are 400,000 to 600,000 clones, 90% to 97% of which were seen just once. The top ten constitute 0.064% of the sample. The material sequenced was naive CD4+ T cells sorted from blood. The cell subset or site label for this specimen denotes: CD45RA+ positively selected. All receptors derive from a woman in her twenties or thirties in good health.

This chain uses TRBV5-1 with TRBJ2-1; TRBD1 matches at 7 bases. The CDR3 has 15 residues. After removal of 2 bases from V and 2 bases from J, the junction contained 4 bases not matched to a gene. CDR1 and CDR2 (germline): SGHRS, YFSETQ. The CDR3, as DNA: TGCGCCAGCAGCTTAACGGACAGGCCCTACAATGAGCAGTTCTTC. As protein: CASSLTDRPYNEQFF.

V is TRBV7-2 and J is TRBJ2-3; possible D gene TRBD2, 5 bases. Trimming took off 1 base at V and 0 bases at J, with 14 bases between the two ends. This CDR3 is 17 amino acids long. From germline, CDR1 is SGHTA and CDR2 FQGNSA. CDR3 in DNA: TGTGCCAGCAGCTTAGGAAATAGCGTCCTAAGCACAGATACGCAGTATTTT. Protein product: CASSLGNSVLSTDTQYF.

The V call is TRBV15, the J call TRBJ1-4; D gene unclear. This CDR3 is 14 amino acids long. The germline CDR1 and CDR2 sequences are LNHNV and YYDKDF (reference sequence). Trimming removed 3 bases at V and 8 bases at J, with 13 bases between. The CDR3 spells CATSRNSASEKLFF. CDR3 coding DNA: TGTGCCACCAGCAGGAACTCCGCCAGCGAAAAACTGTTTTTT.

This clone came up a few times. The chain carries TRBV19 and TRBJ1-2, with D maybe TRBD1 (6 bases). V lost 8 bases and J 0 bases, leaving 10 bases between the germline ends. Germline values: CDR1 LNHDA, CDR2 SQIVND (reference sequence). This CDR3 comprises 13 residues. Here the CDR3 reads CASQDSTNYGYTF. Here the CDR3 DNA reads TGTGCCAGTCAGGACAGCACTAACTATGGCTACACCTTC.

The chain recombines TRBV18 with TRBJ1-1; D is possibly TRBD1 (5 bases). Germline V lookup: CDR1 KGHSH, CDR2 LQKENI. V was shortened by 6 bases and J by 4 bases, with 18 bases between the two germline ends. The CDR3 sequence is 15 residues long. The CDR3 loop is CASSLGGDRGTEAFF. The CDR3 bases are TGTGCCAGCTCTCTCGGGGGAGACAGAGGCACTGAAGCTTTCTTT.

The V call is TRBV10-2, the J call TRBJ2-2; D is tentatively TRBD1 or TRBD2 (5 bases each). Trimming took 6 bases from V and 2 from J, leaving 16 bases between them. Germline CDR1 WSHSY, CDR2 SAAADI. The CDR3 covers 16 residues. This chain's CDR3 is CASRTSGQGNTGELFF. In DNA form, the CDR3 reads TGCGCCAGCAGAACGTCGGGGCAGGGCAACACCGGGGAGCTGTTTTTT.

The rearrangement joins TRBV28 to TRBJ2-7; 8 bases are shared with TRBD1. V shed 8 bases and J 4 bases; nucleotides not matched to a gene: 13. The CDR3 totals 15 residues. CDR1 and CDR2 (germline): MDHEN, SYDVKM. The CDR3 nucleotides read TGTGCCAGCGGTAAAAGACAGGGGATGCGATACGAGCAGTACTTC. This translates into CASGKRQGMRYEQYF.

The rearrangement joins TRBV18 to TRBJ2-1, with D hard to call. The CDR3 loop spans 15 amino acids. CDR1 and CDR2 from the germline V gene are KGHSH and LQKENI. Trimming left V 1 base short and J 6 bases short, with 13 bases between. The CDR3 spells CASSPRILSGNEQFF. DNA of the CDR3: TGTGCCAGCTCACCACGGATACTGTCTGGCAATGAGCAGTTCTTC.

This chain joins TRBV5-1 and TRBJ2-7, with D possibly being TRBD2 (5 bases). The CDR3 loop spans 13 amino acids. V lost 2 bases and J 3 bases, leaving 9 bases between the germline ends. Germline CDR1 and CDR2: SGHRS and YFSETQ. CDR3 region: CASSLGLYYEQYF. CDR3 bases: TGCGCCAGCAGCTTAGGACTCTACTACGAGCAGTACTTC.

The chain combines TRBV19 with TRBJ2-2; D uncertain. V was clipped by 6 bases and J by 7 bases, with 12 bases between them. Germline CDR1 is LNHDA and CDR2 is SQIVND (reference sequence). This CDR3 comprises 13 residues. The CDR3 reads CASSLLSHGELFF. As DNA, the CDR3 is TGTGCCAGTAGCCTCCTTAGTCACGGGGAGCTGTTTTTT. Full variable domain (remainder filled in from reference TRBV19 and TRBJ2-2): DGGITQSPKYLFRKEGQNVTLSCEQNLNHDAMYWYRQDPGQGLRLIYYSQIVNDFQKGDIAEGYSVSREKKESFPLTVTSAQKNPTAFYLCASSLLSHGELFFGEGSRLTVL.

CDR3 region: CAWSVHGRLYNEQFF. CDR3 nucleotide sequence: TGTGCCTGGAGTGTACACGGGAGGCTCTACAATGAGCAGTTCTTC. The rearrangement links TRBV30 to TRBJ2-1, with TRBD2 matching over 7 bases. In germline, CDR1 is GTSNPN, CDR2 SVGIG (reference sequence). The length of the CDR3 is 15 residues. V was pared by 0 bases and J by 3 bases, with 5 bases of the junction left unmatched.

The V gene is TRBV6-1, the J gene TRBJ2-2; maybe TRBD2 (6 bases). Trimming left V 4 bases short and J 0 bases short, with 12 bases between. This CDR3 contains 16 residues. The V gene's germline CDR1 is MNHNS and CDR2 SASEGT. The CDR3 protein is CASSGSGHTNTGELFF. The CDR3 DNA sequence: TGTGCCAGCAGTGGTAGCGGTCACACGAACACCGGGGAGCTGTTTTTT.

The chain carries TRBV7-9 and TRBJ2-5, with D perhaps assigned TRBD1 or TRBD2 (5 bases each). Trimming stripped 1 base from V and 4 bases from J, with 10 bases between. The CDR3 sequence is 14 residues long. CDR1 is SEHNR and CDR2 is FQNEAQ in the germline V gene (reference sequence). For the CDR3, the DNA is TGTGCCAGCAGCTTAGGGGGCGGGCCAGAGACCCAGTACTTC. Translated, it gives CASSLGGGPETQYF.

The V gene is TRBV7-9, the J gene TRBJ1-3, with unresolved D. CDR1 and CDR2 (germline): SEHNR, FQNEAQ (reference sequence). The CDR3 has 15 amino acids. V was cut by 1 base and J by 4 bases, with 11 bases left in between. The CDR3: CASSLGQAAGNTIYF. In DNA form, the CDR3 reads TGTGCCAGCAGCTTAGGTCAGGCGGCCGGAAACACCATATATTTT.

The CDR3: CASSLRPPGNTIYF. Written as DNA, the CDR3 is TGTGCCAGCAGTTTACGGCCTCCTGGAAACACCATATATTTT. This chain uses TRBV28 with TRBJ1-3; D remains unclear. The germline V gene encodes CDR1 MDHEN and CDR2 SYDVKM. V lost 2 bases to trimming and J lost 2 bases, with 7 bases between them. This CDR3 has 14 amino acids. Together with reference TRBV28 and TRBJ1-3, the CDR3 gives the full variable domain: DVKVTQSSRYLVKRTGEKVFLECVQDMDHENMFWYRQDPGLGLRLIYFSYDVKMKEKGDIPEGYSVSREKKERFSLILESASTNQTSMYLCASSLRPPGNTIYFGEGSWLTVV.

This clone was found a few times. The V and J genes are TRBV30 and TRBJ1-5; no clear D gene. The V gene lost 3 bases and the J gene lost 5 bases, with 8 bases spanning the gap. Germline CDR1 reads GTSNPN; CDR2 reads SVGIG (reference sequence). The CDR3 loop spans 12 amino acids. The CDR3 coding sequence is TGTGCCTGGAGAGATACGGATCAGCCCCAGCATTTT. Translating it yields CAWRDTDQPQHF.

This clone was observed once. The rearrangement uses TRBV19 and TRBJ2-3; no reliable D call. The CDR3 is 12 amino acids. V shed 5 bases and J shed 0 bases, with 3 bases lying between them. The germline gives CDR1 LNHDA, CDR2 SQIVND (reference sequence). The CDR3 here is CASSLSTDTQYF. The CDR3 coding sequence is TGTGCCAGTAGTCTTAGCACAGATACGCAGTATTTT.

The J gene is TRBJ2-7, the V gene TRBV11-2; 10 bases are a match to TRBD2. With 7 bases clipped from V and 4 bases from J, the junction kept 10 bases outside the gene matches. The CDR3 has 15 residues. The V gene's germline CDR1 is SGHAT and CDR2 FQNNGV. The CDR3 region is CASTFLAGVTYEQYF. Written as DNA, the CDR3 is TGTGCCAGCACCTTTCTAGCGGGAGTAACTTACGAGCAGTACTTC.

The chain is built from TRBV5-1 and TRBJ2-5, with D tentatively TRBD2 (5 bases). V lost 0 bases, J lost 7 bases, and 16 bases lay in between. Germline lookup yields CDR1 SGHRS and CDR2 YFSETQ. The CDR3 extends over 15 amino acids. The DNA of the CDR3 is TGCGCCAGCAGCTTGGAGAAACTAGATTCCGGGACCCAGTACTTC. It encodes CASSLEKLDSGTQYF. Using reference TRBV5-1 and TRBJ2-5 for the parts outside the CDR3, the full variable domain is KAGVTQTPRYLIKTRGQQVTLSCSPISGHRSVSWYQQTPGQGLQFLFEYFSETQRNKGNFPGRFSGRQFSNSRSEMNVSTLELGDSALYLCASSLEKLDSGTQYFGPGTRLLVL.

This sequence joins TRBV6-1 and TRBJ2-7, with D perhaps TRBD1 or TRBD2 (5 bases each). V lost 2 bases, J lost 3 bases, and 20 bases lay in between. Germline CDR1 is MNHNS and CDR2 is SASEGT. The CDR3 is 17 amino acids. The CDR3 nucleotides are TGTGCCAGCAGTGAACAGGGACCTCAACTACCCCACTACGAGCAGTACTTC. This encodes CASSEQGPQLPHYEQYF.

The chain has TRBV2 and TRBJ2-7, with 7 nucleotides matching TRBD2. Trimming cost V 6 bases and J 2 bases; bases outside gene matches: 10. This CDR3 is built from 15 residues. Germline V gene lookup returns CDR1 SNHLY and CDR2 FYNNEI. The DNA of the CDR3 is TGTGCCAGCAGGGTCTTGTGGGGGAGGGCCTACGAGCAGTACTTC. Protein sequence: CASRVLWGRAYEQYF.

The gene calls are TRBV19 and TRBJ2-1, with 8 bases fitting TRBD2. CDR1 and CDR2 from the germline V gene are LNHDA and SQIVND (reference sequence). This CDR3 is 17 amino acids long. V shed 3 bases and J 8 bases; nucleotides not matched to a gene: 15. Here the CDR3 DNA reads TGTGCCAGTAGTATGGGGGTCGGGACTAGTCTGTTCGATGAGCAGTTCTTC. It specifies CASSMGVGTSLFDEQFF.

V is TRBV7-8 and J is TRBJ1-2, with 9 nucleotides matching TRBD1. Trimming at V came to 5 bases and at J to 8 bases, leaving 9 bases not matched to a gene. CDR1 is SGHVS, CDR2 FQNEAQ, per germline. This CDR3 is built from 14 residues. The CDR3 protein is CASSAPGQGRGYTF. The CDR3 nucleotides are TGTGCCAGCAGCGCACCGGGACAGGGTCGCGGCTACACCTTC.

The chain recombines TRBV27 with TRBJ2-3, with D unresolved. Trimming removed 3 bases at V and 1 base at J, with 5 bases between. The germline CDR1 and CDR2 sequences are MNHEY and SMNVEV (reference sequence). This CDR3 is 13 amino acids long. CDR3 nucleotides: TGTGCCAGCAGTTTTCTGGGCACAGATACGCAGTATTTT. Translated: CASSFLGTDTQYF.

J is TRBJ2-1 and V is TRBV7-9; D unresolved. Trimming left V 1 base short and J 6 bases short, with 4 bases between. Germline V gene lookup returns CDR1 SEHNR and CDR2 FQNEAQ (reference sequence). The CDR3 loop spans 12 amino acids. This CDR3 is CASSLVGNEQFF. The CDR3 DNA follows: TGTGCCAGCAGCTTAGTGGGCAATGAGCAGTTCTTC.

This chain connects TRBV19 to TRBJ1-5, with 8 bases identical to TRBD1. This CDR3 contains 19 residues. J was trimmed by 0 bases and V by 3 bases; bases with no gene match: 13. The germline gives CDR1 LNHDA, CDR2 SQIVND (reference sequence). The CDR3, as DNA: TGTGCCAGTAGTATTGGGGGGCAGGGGGCACAAATTAGCAATCAGCCCCAGCATTTT. Its protein is CASSIGGQGAQISNQPQHF. The full variable domain, its missing parts supplied by reference TRBV19 and TRBJ1-5, is DGGITQSPKYLFRKEGQNVTLSCEQNLNHDAMYWYRQDPGQGLRLIYYSQIVNDFQKGDIAEGYSVSREKKESFPLTVTSAQKNPTAFYLCASSIGGQGAQISNQPQHFGDGTRLSIL.

This clone was detected only a few times. The chain uses TRBV7-9 and TRBJ1-5; D perhaps matches TRBD1 (6 bases). The germline gives CDR1 SEHNR, CDR2 FQNEAQ (reference sequence). The CDR3 consists of 15 residues. V lost 5 bases, J lost 2 bases, and 13 bases lay in between. CDR3 sequence: CASSAQGFGNQPQHF. DNA of the CDR3: TGTGCCAGCAGCGCCCAGGGGTTTGGCAATCAGCCCCAGCATTTT.

J is TRBJ2-7 and V is TRBV7-3; unclear D gene. Trimming stripped 3 bases from V and 0 bases from J, with 9 bases between. The CDR3 consists of 14 residues. Germline CDR1 and CDR2: SGHTA and FQGTGA. CDR3 sequence reads: CASSLTPSSYEQYF. In DNA form, the CDR3 reads TGTGCCAGCAGCTTGACTCCTAGCTCCTACGAGCAGTACTTC.

The chain is built from TRBV21-1 and TRBJ2-7; the table's D call of TRBD1 was not tested on the DNA. TRBV21-1 is shown as a pseudogene. The CDR3 has 18 amino acids. The CDR3 region is CASSQQGQNRDRDHEQYF. DNA of the CDR3: TGTGCCAGCAGTCAGCAAGGGCAAAACCGGGACAGGGACCACGAGCAGTACTTC.